This TCR beta chain came from a study of T cell repertoires in cytomegalovirus infection. A single record per CDR3 protein comes from TCRdb applying MiXCR to the reads. The sample yields 450,000 to 600,000 distinct CDR3 sequences, approximately 46% seen once. The germline V and J ends were trimmed by 1 base and 0 bases, with 6 bases remaining between them. CDR1 and CDR2 from the germline V gene are SGHTA and FQGNSA. The CDR3 has 15 amino acids. At least ten counts were recorded for this clonotype. Its antigen is not identified. The TCR originated in a human donor in good health (CMV status not recorded). Some clones in this sample may be carry-over from other donors' samples. The rearrangement uses TRBV7-2 and TRBJ1-4, with D hard to call. Sequences were derived from cultured PBMCs, sampled from culture after CMV antigen stimulation. CDR3: CASSLERATNEKLFF. In DNA, the CDR3 is TGTGCCAGCAGCTTAGAGAGGGCAACTAATGAAAAACTGTTTTTT.